Included here is one T cell receptor beta chain sequence, with context. Assay used: immunoSEQ multiplex PCR; TCRdb lists only in-frame clones, some missing. The sample has 75,000 to 100,000 clones, around nine tenths seen once; the top ten hold more than 4.5%. This sample was included in a study of blood T cell repertoires in COVID-19. Study as a whole: The study drew acute and convalescent COVID-19 samples from the United States, Italy and Spain.

The CDR3 covers 13 residues. Germline CDR1 is SGHRS and CDR2 is YFSETQ. Between the trimmed V and J ends, which lost 4 bases and 5 bases, there was a span of 11 bases. Specimen: peripheral blood. This sequence originates from an older man with acute or convalescent COVID-19. The gene calls are TRBV5-1 and TRBJ2-3, with D possibly being TRBD2 (5 bases). Here the CDR3 reads CASSREGGDTQYF. CDR3 sequence (DNA): TGCGCCAGCAGCCGGGAAGGAGGAGATACGCAGTATTTT.